The 8 T cell receptor beta chains below all came from one sample that was sequenced in a study of human T cells and chemical hapten exposure. As to time point: patch test 3, about 24 weeks after DPC sensitization. Sample treatment: therapeutic diphenylcyclopropenone sensitization with weekly scalp DPC. Using its own MiXCR run on the RACE reads, TCRdb lists one record per CDR3 protein. The sample yields over 150,000 distinct CDR3 sequences, roughly 25% seen once. Sequences were derived from whole blood, sampled in connection with sensitization to the hapten diphenylcyclopropenone (DPC). The receptor source for this set is a woman aged 18-29 years with alopecia areata. Some clones in this sample may be carry-over from other donors' samples.

This clonotype has just a few counts. The DNA for the CDR3 is TGTGCCAGCAAGCGGGAGGGCACCGGGGAGCTGTTTTTT. This translates into CASKREGTGELFF. The genes are TRBV9 and TRBJ2-2, with 10 nucleotides matching TRBD2. V gave up 6 bases and J gave up 4 bases; unmatched junction bases: 0. CDR3 length equals 13 residues. Germline lookup yields CDR1 SGDLS and CDR2 YYNGEE.

The sample holds a few counts of this clonotype. CDR3 amino acids: CASSLGPNQPQHF. The DNA of the CDR3 is TGTGCCAGCAGCTTAGGCCCGAATCAGCCCCAGCATTTT. The V and J genes are TRBV7-2 and TRBJ1-5; D gene uncertain. V lost 1 base, J lost 4 bases, and 5 bases lay in between. CDR3 length equals 13 residues. Looked up from germline, CDR1 is SGHTA and CDR2 is FQGNSA.

A few counts support this clonotype. The rearrangement uses TRBV6-1 and TRBJ2-3, with D maybe TRBD2 (5 bases). Germline V gene lookup returns CDR1 MNHNS and CDR2 SASEGT. Deletions cut 3 bases from V and 2 bases from J, with 9 bases between. This CDR3 has 14 residues. This CDR3 is CASSDLATTDTQYF. CDR3 in DNA: TGTGCCAGCAGTGACCTAGCCACCACAGATACGCAGTATTTT.

This clonotype appeared many times. The gene calls are TRBV9 and TRBJ2-1; 12 bases fit TRBD2. The length of the CDR3 is 16 residues. V trimming: 4 bases; J trimming: 4 bases; junction bases outside the gene matches: 6. Per germline, CDR1 SGDLS and CDR2 YYNGEE. This CDR3 is CASSTLAGGYYNEQFF. In nucleotides, the CDR3 is TGTGCCAGCAGCACCCTAGCGGGAGGGTATTACAATGAGCAGTTCTTC.

V and J are TRBV9 and TRBJ1-1; D might be TRBD1 (5 bases). Germline lookup yields CDR1 SGDLS and CDR2 YYNGEE. Deletions cut 3 bases from V and 5 bases from J, with 14 bases between. The CDR3 contains 14 residues. CDR3 sequence reads: CASSGVQVWTEAFF. The CDR3 nucleotides are TGTGCCAGCAGCGGGGTACAGGTTTGGACTGAAGCTTTCTTT. Supplemented by reference TRBV9 and TRBJ1-1, the full variable domain reads DSGVTQTPKHLITATGQRVTLRCSPRSGDLSVYWYQQSLDQGLQFLIQYYNGEERAKGNILERFSAQQFPDLHSELNLSSLELGDSALYFCASSGVQVWTEAFFGQGTRLTVV.

This clonotype was counted a few times. The V and J genes are TRBV2 and TRBJ1-1; 7 nucleotides match TRBD1. The CDR3 has 14 amino acids. Germline CDR1 is SNHLY and CDR2 is FYNNEI. Trimming at V came to 3 bases and at J to 4 bases, leaving 5 bases not matched to a gene. CDR3 DNA: TGTGCCAGCAGTGACCAGACAGGGCGCACTGAAGCTTTCTTT. It yields the protein CASSDQTGRTEAFF.

The rearrangement joins TRBV29-1 to TRBJ1-1; D may be TRBD1 (6 bases). V gave up 0 bases and J gave up 5 bases, with 10 bases separating them. CDR3 length: 13 amino acids. The germline V gene has CDR1 SQVTM and CDR2 ANQGSEA. CDR3 residues: CSVEERGGTEAFF. Written as DNA, the CDR3 is TGCAGCGTTGAAGAAAGGGGGGGGACTGAAGCTTTCTTT.

In its sample, this clonotype was seen a few times. The rearrangement uses TRBV14 and TRBJ2-3, with D possibly TRBD2 on 6 matching bases. The germline V gene has CDR1 SGHDN and CDR2 FVKESK. This CDR3 contains 16 residues. The V end lost 6 bases, the J end lost 4 bases, and 20 bases lay between the germline ends. DNA of the CDR3: TGTGCCAGCAGTCGGACAAGCGGGCTGGGGTCAGATACGCAGTATTTT. This codes for CASSRTSGLGSDTQYF.